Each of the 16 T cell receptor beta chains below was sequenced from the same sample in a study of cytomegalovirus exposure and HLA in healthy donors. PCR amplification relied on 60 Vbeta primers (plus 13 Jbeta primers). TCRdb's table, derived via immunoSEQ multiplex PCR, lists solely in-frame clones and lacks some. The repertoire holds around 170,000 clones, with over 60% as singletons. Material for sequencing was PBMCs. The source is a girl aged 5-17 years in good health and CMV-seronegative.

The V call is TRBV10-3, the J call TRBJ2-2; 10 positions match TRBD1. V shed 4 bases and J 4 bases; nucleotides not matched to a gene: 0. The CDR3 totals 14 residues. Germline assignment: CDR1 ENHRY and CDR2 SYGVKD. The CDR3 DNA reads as TGTGCCATCAGTGGGACAGGGGGCACCGGGGAGCTGTTTTTT. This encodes CAISGTGGTGELFF.

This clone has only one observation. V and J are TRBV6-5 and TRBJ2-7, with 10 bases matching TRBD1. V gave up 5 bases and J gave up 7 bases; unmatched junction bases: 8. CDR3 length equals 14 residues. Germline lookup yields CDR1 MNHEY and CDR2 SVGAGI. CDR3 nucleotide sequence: TGTGCCAGCAGTCTCCCGGGACAGGGGAAGGAGCAGTACTTC. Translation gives CASSLPGQGKEQYF.

CDR3 in DNA: TGCAGCACAAACGGGGGGGCAGGGACTAATGAAAAACTGTTTTTT. This sequence encodes CSTNGGAGTNEKLFF. The chain is built from TRBV29-1 and TRBJ1-4; a possible D gene is TRBD1 (6 bases). Trimming left V 8 bases short and J 2 bases short, with 18 bases between. CDR1 SQVTM and CDR2 ANQGSEA come from the germline V gene. The length of the CDR3 is 15 residues.

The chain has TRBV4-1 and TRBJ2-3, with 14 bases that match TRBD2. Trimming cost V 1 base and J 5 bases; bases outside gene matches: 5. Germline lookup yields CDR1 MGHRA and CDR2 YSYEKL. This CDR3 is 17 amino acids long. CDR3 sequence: CASSQVGLAGGGDTQYF. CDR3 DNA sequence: TGCGCCAGCAGCCAAGTAGGACTAGCGGGAGGCGGAGATACGCAGTATTTT.

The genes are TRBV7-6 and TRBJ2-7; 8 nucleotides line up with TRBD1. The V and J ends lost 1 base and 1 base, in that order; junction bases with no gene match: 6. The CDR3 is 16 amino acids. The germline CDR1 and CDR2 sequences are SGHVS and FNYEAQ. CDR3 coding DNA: TGTGCCAGCAGCTTAGGCGACAGGGGCTATTCCTACGAGCAGTACTTC. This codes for CASSLGDRGYSYEQYF.

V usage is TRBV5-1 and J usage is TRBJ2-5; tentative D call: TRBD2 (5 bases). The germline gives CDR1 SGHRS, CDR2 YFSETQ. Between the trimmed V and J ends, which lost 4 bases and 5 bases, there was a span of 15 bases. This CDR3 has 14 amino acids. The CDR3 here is CASSKLPGSETQYF. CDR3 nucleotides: TGCGCCAGCAGCAAGTTACCGGGGTCCGAGACCCAGTACTTC.

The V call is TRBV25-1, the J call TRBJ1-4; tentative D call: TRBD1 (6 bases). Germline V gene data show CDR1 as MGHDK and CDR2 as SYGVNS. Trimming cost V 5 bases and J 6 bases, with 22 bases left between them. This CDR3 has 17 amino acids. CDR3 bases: TGTGCCAGCAGTTTTCATCCCCACAGGGAATCGGATGAAAAACTGTTTTTT. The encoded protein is CASSFHPHRESDEKLFF.

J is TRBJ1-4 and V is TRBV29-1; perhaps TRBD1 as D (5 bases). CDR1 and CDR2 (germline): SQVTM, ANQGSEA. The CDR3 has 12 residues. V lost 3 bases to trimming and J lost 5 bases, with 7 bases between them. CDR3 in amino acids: CSVEGGNEKLFF. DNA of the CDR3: TGCAGCGTTGAGGGGGGAAATGAAAAACTGTTTTTT.

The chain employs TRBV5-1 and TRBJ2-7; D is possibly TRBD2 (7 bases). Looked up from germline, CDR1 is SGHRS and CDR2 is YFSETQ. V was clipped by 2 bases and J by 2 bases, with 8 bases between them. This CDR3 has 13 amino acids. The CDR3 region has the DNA TGCGCCAGCAGCTTCGGGGGGCCCTACGAGCAGTACTTC. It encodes CASSFGGPYEQYF. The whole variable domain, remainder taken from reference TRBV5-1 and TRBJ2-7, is KAGVTQTPRYLIKTRGQQVTLSCSPISGHRSVSWYQQTPGQGLQFLFEYFSETQRNKGNFPGRFSGRQFSNSRSEMNVSTLELGDSALYLCASSFGGPYEQYFGPGTRLTVT.

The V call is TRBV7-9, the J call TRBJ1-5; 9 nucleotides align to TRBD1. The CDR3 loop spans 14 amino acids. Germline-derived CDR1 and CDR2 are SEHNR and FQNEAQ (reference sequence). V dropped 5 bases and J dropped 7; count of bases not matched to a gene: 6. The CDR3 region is CASSQGQGVQPQHF. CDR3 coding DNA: TGTGCCAGCAGCCAGGGACAGGGAGTCCAGCCCCAGCATTTT.

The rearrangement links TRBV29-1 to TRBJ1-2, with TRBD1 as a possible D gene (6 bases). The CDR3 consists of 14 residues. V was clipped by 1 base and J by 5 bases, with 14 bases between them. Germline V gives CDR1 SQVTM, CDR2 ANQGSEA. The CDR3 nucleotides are TGCAGCGTTGAAGGTATCACAGGGAGTTATGGCTACACCTTC. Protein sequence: CSVEGITGSYGYTF.

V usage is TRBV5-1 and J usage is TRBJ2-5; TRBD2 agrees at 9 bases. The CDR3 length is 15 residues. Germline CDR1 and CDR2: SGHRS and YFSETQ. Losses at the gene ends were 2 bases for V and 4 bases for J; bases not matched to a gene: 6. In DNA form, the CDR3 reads TGCGCCAGCAGCTTCGAGCGGGGGGCGGGAGAGACCCAGTACTTC. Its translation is CASSFERGAGETQYF.

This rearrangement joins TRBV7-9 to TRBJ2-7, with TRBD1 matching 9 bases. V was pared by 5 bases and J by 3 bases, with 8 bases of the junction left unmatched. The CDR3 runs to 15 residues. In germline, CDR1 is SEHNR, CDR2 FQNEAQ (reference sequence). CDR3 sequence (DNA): TGTGCCAGCAGCCCCCCGGGACAGGGCCGCTACGAGCAGTACTTC. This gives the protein CASSPPGQGRYEQYF.

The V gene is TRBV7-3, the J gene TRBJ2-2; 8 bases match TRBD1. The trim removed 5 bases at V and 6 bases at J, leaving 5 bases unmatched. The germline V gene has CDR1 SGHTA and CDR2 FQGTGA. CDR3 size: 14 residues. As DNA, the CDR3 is TGTGCCAGCAGCCCGGACAGGGTCTCCGGGGAGCTGTTTTTT. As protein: CASSPDRVSGELFF.

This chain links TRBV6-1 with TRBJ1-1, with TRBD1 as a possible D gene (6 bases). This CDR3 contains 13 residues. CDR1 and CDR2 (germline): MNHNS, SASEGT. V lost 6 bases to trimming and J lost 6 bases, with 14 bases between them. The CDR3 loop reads CASSPGDIPEAFF. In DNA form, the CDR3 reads TGTGCCAGCAGCCCCGGGGACATCCCTGAAGCTTTCTTT.

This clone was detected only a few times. In nucleotides, the CDR3 is TGTGCCAGTGGTACCCAGGGGCCTGGGGCCAACGTCCTGACTTTC. Residues: CASGTQGPGANVLTF. The chain recombines TRBV19 with TRBJ2-6, with D tentatively TRBD1 (6 bases). Germline CDR1 reads LNHDA; CDR2 reads SQIVND (reference sequence). Trimming took 8 bases from V and 2 from J, leaving 13 bases between them. The CDR3 runs 15 residues.